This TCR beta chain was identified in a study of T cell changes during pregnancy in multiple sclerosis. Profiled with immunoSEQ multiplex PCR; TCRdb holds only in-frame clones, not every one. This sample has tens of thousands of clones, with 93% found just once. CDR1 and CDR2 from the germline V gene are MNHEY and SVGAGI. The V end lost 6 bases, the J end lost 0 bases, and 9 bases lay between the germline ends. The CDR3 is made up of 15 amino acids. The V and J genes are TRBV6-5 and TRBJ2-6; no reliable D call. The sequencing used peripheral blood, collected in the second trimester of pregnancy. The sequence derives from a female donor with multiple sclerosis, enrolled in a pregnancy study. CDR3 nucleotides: TGTGCCAGCAGCACTTCGATCTCTGGGGCCAACGTCCTGACTTTC. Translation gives CASSTSISGANVLTF.